The entry below gives a single T cell receptor beta chain sequence along with its context. The repertoire was sequenced with immunoSEQ multiplex PCR; TCRdb's copy has only in-frame clones and lacks some. The profile covers around 250,000 clones, with about 82% appearing a single time and around 10% taken by the ten largest. Germline V lookup: CDR1 SGHTA, CDR2 FQGNSA. V lost 6 bases, J lost 4 bases, and 11 bases stayed unmatched. The CDR3 contains 17 residues. The sample originates from a study of blood T cell repertoires in COVID-19. Overall study: Sites in the United States, Italy and Spain provided acute and convalescent COVID-19 samples.

Material: PBMCs or T cells enriched from blood (not recorded which). The chain joins TRBV7-2 to TRBJ1-5; 11 nucleotides agree with TRBD1. The TCR comes from a woman aged 45 to 65 with acute COVID-19. The chain's CDR3 is CASSQQGTGGRNQPQHF. The CDR3 DNA sequence: TGTGCCAGCAGTCAGCAGGGGACAGGGGGGCGAAATCAGCCCCAGCATTTT.